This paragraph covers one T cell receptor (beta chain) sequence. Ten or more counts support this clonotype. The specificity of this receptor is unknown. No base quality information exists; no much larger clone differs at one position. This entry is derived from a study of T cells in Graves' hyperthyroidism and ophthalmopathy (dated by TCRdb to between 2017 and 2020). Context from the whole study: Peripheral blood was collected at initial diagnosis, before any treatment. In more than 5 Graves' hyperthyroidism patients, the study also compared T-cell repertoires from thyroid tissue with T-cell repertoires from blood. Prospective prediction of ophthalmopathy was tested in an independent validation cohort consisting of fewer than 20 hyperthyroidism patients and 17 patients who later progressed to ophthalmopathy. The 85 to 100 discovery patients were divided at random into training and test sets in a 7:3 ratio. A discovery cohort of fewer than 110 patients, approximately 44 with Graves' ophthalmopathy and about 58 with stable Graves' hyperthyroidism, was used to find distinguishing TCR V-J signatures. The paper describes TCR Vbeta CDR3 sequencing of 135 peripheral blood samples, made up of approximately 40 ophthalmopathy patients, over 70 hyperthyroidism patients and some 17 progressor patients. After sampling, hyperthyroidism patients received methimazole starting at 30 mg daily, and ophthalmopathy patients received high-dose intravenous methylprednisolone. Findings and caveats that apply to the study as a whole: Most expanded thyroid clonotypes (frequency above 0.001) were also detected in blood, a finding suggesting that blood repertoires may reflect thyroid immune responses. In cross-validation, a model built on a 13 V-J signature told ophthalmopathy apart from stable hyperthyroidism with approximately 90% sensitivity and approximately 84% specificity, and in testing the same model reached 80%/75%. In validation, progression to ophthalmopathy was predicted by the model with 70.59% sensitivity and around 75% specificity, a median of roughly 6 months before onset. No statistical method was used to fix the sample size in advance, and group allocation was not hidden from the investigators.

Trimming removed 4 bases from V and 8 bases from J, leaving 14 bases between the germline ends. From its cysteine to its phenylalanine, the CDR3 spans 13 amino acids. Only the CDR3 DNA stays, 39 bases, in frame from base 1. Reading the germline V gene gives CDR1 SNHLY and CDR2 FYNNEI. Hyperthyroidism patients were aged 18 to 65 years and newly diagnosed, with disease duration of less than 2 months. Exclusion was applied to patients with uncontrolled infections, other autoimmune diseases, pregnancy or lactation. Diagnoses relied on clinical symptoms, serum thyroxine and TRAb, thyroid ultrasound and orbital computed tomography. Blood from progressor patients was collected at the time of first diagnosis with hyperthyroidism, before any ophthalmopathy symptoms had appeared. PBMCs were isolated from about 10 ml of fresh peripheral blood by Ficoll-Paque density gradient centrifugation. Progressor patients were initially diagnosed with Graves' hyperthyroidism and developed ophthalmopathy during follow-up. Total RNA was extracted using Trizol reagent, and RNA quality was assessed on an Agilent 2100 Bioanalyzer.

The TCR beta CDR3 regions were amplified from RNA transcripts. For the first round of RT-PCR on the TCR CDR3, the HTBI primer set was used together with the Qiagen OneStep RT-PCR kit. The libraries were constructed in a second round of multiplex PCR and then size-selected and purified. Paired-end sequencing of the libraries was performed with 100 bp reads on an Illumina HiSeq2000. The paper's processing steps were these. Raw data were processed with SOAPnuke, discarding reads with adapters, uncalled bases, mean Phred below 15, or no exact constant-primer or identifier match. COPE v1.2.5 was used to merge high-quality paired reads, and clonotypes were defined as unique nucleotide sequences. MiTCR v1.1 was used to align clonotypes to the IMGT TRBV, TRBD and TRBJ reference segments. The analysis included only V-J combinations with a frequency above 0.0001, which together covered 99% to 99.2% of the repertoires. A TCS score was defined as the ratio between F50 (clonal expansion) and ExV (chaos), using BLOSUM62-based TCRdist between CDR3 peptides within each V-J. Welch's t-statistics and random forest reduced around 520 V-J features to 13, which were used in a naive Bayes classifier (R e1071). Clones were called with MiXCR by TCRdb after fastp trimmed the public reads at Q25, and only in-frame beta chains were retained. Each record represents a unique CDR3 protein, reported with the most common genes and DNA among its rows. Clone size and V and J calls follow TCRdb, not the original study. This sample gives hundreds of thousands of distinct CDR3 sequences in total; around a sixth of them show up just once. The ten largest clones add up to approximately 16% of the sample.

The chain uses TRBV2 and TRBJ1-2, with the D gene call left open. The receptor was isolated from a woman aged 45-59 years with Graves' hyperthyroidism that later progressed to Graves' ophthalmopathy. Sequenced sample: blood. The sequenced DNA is TGTGCCAGCAGTGGGAACAACAAGTGGGGCTACACCTTC. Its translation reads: CASSGNNKWGYTF. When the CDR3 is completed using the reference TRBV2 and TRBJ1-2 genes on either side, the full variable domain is EPEVTQTPSHQVTQMGQEVILRCVPISNHLYFYWYRQILGQKVEFLVSFYNNEISEKSEIFDDQFSVERPDGSNFTLKIRSTKLEDSAMYFCASSGNNKWGYTFGSGTRLTVV.